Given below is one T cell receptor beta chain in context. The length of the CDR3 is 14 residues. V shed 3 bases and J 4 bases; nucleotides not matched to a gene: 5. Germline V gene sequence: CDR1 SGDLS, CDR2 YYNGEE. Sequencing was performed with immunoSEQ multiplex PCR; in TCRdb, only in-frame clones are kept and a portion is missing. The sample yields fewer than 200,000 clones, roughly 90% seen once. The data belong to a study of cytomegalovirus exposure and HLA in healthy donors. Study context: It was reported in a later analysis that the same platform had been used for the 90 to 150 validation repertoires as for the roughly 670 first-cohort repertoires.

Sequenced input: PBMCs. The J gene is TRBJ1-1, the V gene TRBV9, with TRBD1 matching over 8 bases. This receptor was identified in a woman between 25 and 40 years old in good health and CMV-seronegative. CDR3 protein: CASSADRAATEAFF. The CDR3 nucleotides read TGTGCCAGCAGCGCGGACAGGGCGGCCACTGAAGCTTTCTTT.